Here is one TCR beta chain with its context. This record comes from a study of blood T cell repertoires in COVID-19. This CDR3 region has 16 residues. Trimming pared 5 bases from V and 5 bases from J, leaving 20 bases between. Germline V gene sequence: CDR1 LGHNT, CDR2 FRNRAP. Methods used by the authors: Reference gene primer amplification in the assay estimated nucleated cell counts. The table came from immunoSEQ multiplex PCR; TCRdb's copy has only in-frame clones and leaves some out. The V and J calls and clone size were taken over from that table, and D and trimming were inferred from the DNA. The sample shows fewer than 200,000 clones, around 82% of them seen only once.

The gene calls are TRBV12-5 and TRBJ2-3; D possibly corresponds to TRBD2 (7 bases). This clonotype originated in a woman in her sixties or seventies who had recovered from COVID-19. The specimen sequenced was peripheral blood. The CDR3 region has the DNA TGTGCTAGTGGTGCACCGGGGGGCGGGATTGTAGATACGCAGTATTTT. Translating gives CASGAPGGGIVDTQYF.